These 17 T cell receptor beta chains were all obtained from the same sample, sequenced in a study of multiple sclerosis patients with progressive multifocal leukoencephalopathy. Regarding time point: time of PML onset. Clones were read by immunoSEQ multiplex PCR, and TCRdb kept only the in-frame ones, dropping some. The data contain roughly 34,000 clones, roughly 87% of them singletons. This sample comprised PBMCs, obtained from a patient treated with natalizumab. The receptors derive from a human donor with progressive multifocal leukoencephalopathy.

The genes are TRBV28 and TRBJ2-2; D unresolved. The CDR3 has 16 amino acids. Germline loops: CDR1 MDHEN, CDR2 SYDVKM. With 6 bases removed from V and 4 bases from J, the gap between germline ends came to 18 bases. The CDR3 bases are TGTGCCAGCAGCTTCCTCCCGGTCTCGGGCACCGGGGAGCTGTTTTTT. Translated: CASSFLPVSGTGELFF.

The chain is built from TRBV25-1 and TRBJ1-2; D is unclear. Germline V CDR1 and CDR2: MGHDK, SYGVNS. V was shortened by 1 base and J by 5 bases, with 14 bases between the two germline ends. This CDR3 has 15 amino acids. The chain's CDR3 is CASSESNRGSYGYTF. In nucleotides, the CDR3 is TGTGCCAGCAGTGAATCTAACAGAGGATCTTATGGCTACACCTTC.

The chain couples TRBV30 to TRBJ2-2; D remains unclear. CDR3 size: 13 residues. Germline V gene lookup returns CDR1 GTSNPN and CDR2 SVGIG (reference sequence). The V and J ends lost 0 bases and 5 bases respectively, with 7 bases between them. CDR3 in DNA: TGTGCCTGGAGTGTGGGTCGGACCGGGGAGCTGTTTTTT. Translating it yields CAWSVGRTGELFF.

This chain uses TRBV6-1 with TRBJ1-5, with D perhaps matching TRBD1 (5 bases). Trimming removed 4 bases from V and 6 bases from J, with 16 bases in between. The CDR3 is 15 residues long. Germline V lookup: CDR1 MNHNS, CDR2 SASEGT. The CDR3 protein is CASSAGTWGSQPQHF. DNA for the CDR3: TGTGCCAGCAGTGCCGGGACCTGGGGAAGTCAGCCCCAGCATTTT.

The V and J genes are TRBV9 and TRBJ1-6; no definite D call. The ends were cut back, 4 bases at V and 12 bases at J, with 11 bases in the middle. This CDR3 has 12 amino acids. The germline V gene has CDR1 SGDLS and CDR2 YYNGEE. CDR3 region: CASSSLLGPLHF. The CDR3 nucleotides read TGTGCCAGCAGCTCCCTACTTGGACCCCTCCACTTT. The full variable domain, in which reference TRBV9 and TRBJ1-6 provide the parts outside the CDR3, is DSGVTQTPKHLITATGQRVTLRCSPRSGDLSVYWYQQSLDQGLQFLIQYYNGEERAKGNILERFSAQQFPDLHSELNLSSLELGDSALYFCASSSLLGPLHFGNGTRLTVT.

The gene calls are TRBV4-3 and TRBJ1-1; D uncertain. This CDR3 contains 13 residues. CDR1 and CDR2 (germline): LGHNA, YSLEER. The V and J ends lost 3 bases and 1 base respectively, with 6 bases between them. Written as DNA, the CDR3 is TGCGCCAGCAGCCAGAGGTGGAACACTGAAGCTTTCTTT. Protein: CASSQRWNTEAFF.

V usage is TRBV29-1 and J usage is TRBJ1-1; TRBD1 aligns across 7 bases. CDR3 length equals 13 residues. Germline-derived CDR1 and CDR2 are SQVTM and ANQGSEA. The ends lost 6 bases at V and 1 base at J; junction bases unmatched: 5. The CDR3 region is CSVRQGPNTEAFF. CDR3 DNA sequence: TGCAGCGTGCGACAGGGACCGAACACTGAAGCTTTCTTT.

The chain has TRBV28 and TRBJ1-1; TRBD1 aligns across 7 bases. The germline V gene has CDR1 MDHEN and CDR2 SYDVKM. The CDR3 sequence is 15 residues long. V shed 5 bases and J 0 bases; nucleotides not matched to a gene: 6. CDR3 in amino acids: CASSTGTALNTEAFF. The DNA of the CDR3 is TGTGCCAGCAGTACCGGGACAGCCTTGAACACTGAAGCTTTCTTT.

The gene calls are TRBV6-1 and TRBJ2-1; D call uncertain. Deletions cut 7 bases from V and 1 base from J, with 11 bases between. The CDR3 spans 14 residues. CDR1 and CDR2 from the germline V gene are MNHNS and SASEGT. CDR3 amino acids: CASTMGGSYNEQFF. For the CDR3, the DNA is TGTGCCAGCACTATGGGCGGATCCTACAATGAGCAGTTCTTC.

The chain couples TRBV30 to TRBJ1-2; D possibly corresponds to TRBD1 (5 bases). Germline CDR1 and CDR2: GTSNPN and SVGIG (reference sequence). V was shortened by 0 bases and J by 8 bases, with 7 bases between the two germline ends. The CDR3 length is 11 residues. As DNA, the CDR3 is TGTGCCTGGAGTGTAGGGACCGGCTACACCTTC. Its protein is CAWSVGTGYTF.

The gene calls are TRBV6-6 and TRBJ1-6, with 12 bases that match TRBD1. The CDR3 extends over 14 amino acids. CDR1 MNHNY and CDR2 SVGAGI come from the germline V gene (reference sequence). J was trimmed by 13 bases and V by 5 bases; bases with no gene match: 6. The CDR3 sequence: CASSTGQGASPLHF. The CDR3 DNA sequence: TGTGCCAGCAGTACGGGACAGGGGGCCTCCCCCCTCCACTTT.

The gene calls are TRBV7-2 and TRBJ1-1; 7 bases fit TRBD1. CDR1 and CDR2 (germline): SGHTA, FQGNSA. Trimming at V came to 4 bases and at J to 0 bases, leaving 5 bases not matched to a gene. The length of the CDR3 is 15 residues. The CDR3 loop is CASSWRQGLNTEAFF. The CDR3 DNA reads TGTGCCAGCAGCTGGAGACAGGGTTTGAACACTGAAGCTTTCTTT. Full variable domain (remainder filled in from reference TRBV7-2 and TRBJ1-1): GAGVSQSPSNKVTEKGKDVELRCDPISGHTALYWYRQSLGQGLEFLIYFQGNSAPDKSGLPSDRFSAERTGGSVSTLTIQRTQQEDSAVYLCASSWRQGLNTEAFFGQGTRLTVV.

The chain joins TRBV7-2 to TRBJ1-2; the match to TRBD1 covers 7 bases. The CDR3 contains 16 residues. The V gene's germline CDR1 is SGHTA and CDR2 FQGNSA. Losses at the gene ends were 5 bases for V and 2 bases for J; bases not matched to a gene: 11. CDR3 nucleotide sequence: TGTGCCAGCAGCCTAGGGGGTAGGGGGCAAAACTATGGCTACACCTTC. Residues: CASSLGGRGQNYGYTF.

The rearrangement links TRBV7-3 to TRBJ2-3; D may be TRBD2 (5 bases). From germline, CDR1 is SGHTA and CDR2 FQGTGA. V gave up 2 bases and J gave up 0 bases, with 9 bases separating them. The CDR3 is made up of 15 amino acids. The CDR3 loop is CASSLGEISTDTQYF. CDR3 in DNA: TGTGCCAGCAGCTTAGGGGAGATTAGCACAGATACGCAGTATTTT.

The gene calls are TRBV7-3 and TRBJ1-3; D unclear. Germline loops: CDR1 SGHTA, CDR2 FQGTGA. The CDR3 runs 16 residues. V dropped 0 bases and J dropped 0 bases, with 9 bases sitting between them. CDR3 residues: CASSLTPQPSGNTIYF. The CDR3 nucleotides read TGTGCCAGCAGCTTAACTCCACAACCCTCTGGAAACACCATATATTTT.

The chain recombines TRBV5-4 with TRBJ1-6, with 7 bases identical to TRBD1. Trimming cost V 3 bases and J 15 bases; bases outside gene matches: 12. This CDR3 comprises 14 residues. The germline V gene encodes CDR1 SGHNT and CDR2 YYREEE (reference sequence). The CDR3 reads CASSSREGAALLHF. CDR3 bases: TGTGCCAGCAGCTCCCGGGAGGGGGCCGCTCTCCTCCACTTT.

V and J are TRBV5-1 and TRBJ2-7; possible D gene TRBD1, 6 bases. Between the trimmed V and J ends, which lost 3 bases and 2 bases, there was a span of 15 bases. This CDR3 spans 15 amino acids. Germline CDR1 is SGHRS and CDR2 is YFSETQ. The CDR3 DNA reads TGCGCCAGCAGCTCCAGGTTCGACAGGACCTACGAGCAGTACTTC. Protein: CASSSRFDRTYEQYF.